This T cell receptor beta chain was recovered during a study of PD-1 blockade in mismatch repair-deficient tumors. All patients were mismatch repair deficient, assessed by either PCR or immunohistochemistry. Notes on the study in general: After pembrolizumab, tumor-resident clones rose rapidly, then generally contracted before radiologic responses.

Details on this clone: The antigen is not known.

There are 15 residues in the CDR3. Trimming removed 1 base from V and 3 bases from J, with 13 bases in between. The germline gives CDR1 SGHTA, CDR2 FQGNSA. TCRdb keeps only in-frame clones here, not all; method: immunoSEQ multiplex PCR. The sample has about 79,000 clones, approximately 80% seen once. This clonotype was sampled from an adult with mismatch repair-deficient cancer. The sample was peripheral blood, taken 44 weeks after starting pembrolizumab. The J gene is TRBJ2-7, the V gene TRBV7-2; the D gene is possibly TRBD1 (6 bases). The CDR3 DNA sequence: TGTGCCAGCAGCTTAGGGGGCCCAGGGGACTACGAGCAGTACTTC. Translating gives CASSLGGPGDYEQYF.